This TCR beta chain was captured in a study of regulatory T cells in long-lasting Graves disease. Time point here: newly diagnosed GD, antithyroid drugs for less than 3 months. PBMCs were the source of the RNA used for TCR sequencing. Building of the TCR beta libraries involved iRepertoire HTBI primers and Arm-PCR of CDR3 regions. TCRdb called the multiplex PCR reads again in MiXCR, with one record for every CDR3 protein. This table holds hundreds of thousands of distinct CDR3 sequences, roughly 12% found once. This clonotype was observed many times. The antigen is unknown. The CDR3 has 14 amino acids. Per germline, CDR1 MNHEY and CDR2 SMNVEV (reference sequence). Trimming removed 4 bases from V and 4 bases from J; junction bases left unmatched: 4. Regarding the study as a whole: Less diverse TCR repertoires were seen in persistent Graves' patients than in newly diagnosed ones. Favored usage of TRBV28, TRBJ1-2 and TRBJ2-5 was recorded in persistent disease.

The same sample was also studied in work on T cells in Graves' hyperthyroidism and ophthalmopathy. That source reports: Stable disease denoted Graves' hyperthyroidism without ophthalmopathy progression within 18 months. Blood also contained most expanded thyroid clonotypes above 0.001.

The source material was peripheral blood mononuclear cells (PBMCs), sampled at new diagnosis, from a patient treated with antithyroid drugs. The J gene is TRBJ2-5, the V gene TRBV27, with TRBD1 matching 9 bases. The receptor's source is a young man with Graves disease. CDR3 sequence reads: CASSSTGGRETQYF. Written as DNA, the CDR3 is TGTGCCAGCAGTTCAACAGGGGGCAGAGAGACCCAGTACTTC.